This is a list of T cell receptor beta chains from one sample in a study of beta chain features in type 1 diabetes. The data were produced by immunoSEQ multiplex PCR, yet TCRdb's version contains in-frame clones alone and is incomplete. The sample carries around 150,000 clones, around 10% recorded once. The sample was central memory CD4+ T cells from blood. The receptors derive from a man younger than 45 with type 1 diabetes. CDR3s include the opening cysteine and the closing phenylalanine or tryptophan. Fields, in order: clone size, J gene, D gene, V gene, CDR3 DNA, CDR3 protein. A D gene is named only where the DNA matches it firmly. Some rows mark clone size as missing; the rest say once, few, many or name a class of expanded clone.

few,TRBJ2-7,TRBD1,TRBV30,TGTGCCTGGACCCAGGGGGCGATCGAGCAGTACTTC,CAWTQGAIEQYF
few,TRBJ2-1,.,TRBV4-3,TGCGCCAGCAGCCAAGGTGGGAGCTCCTACAATGAGCAGTTCTTC,CASSQGGSSYNEQFF
.,TRBJ1-2,TRBD1,TRBV18,TGTGCCAGCTCACCTACTGACAGGGAAAATGGCTACACCTTC,CASSPTDRENGYTF
few,TRBJ2-7,TRBD2,TRBV4-3,TGCGCCAGCAGCCAATGGACTAGCGGGATTTCCTACGAGCAGTACTTC,CASSQWTSGISYEQYF
few,TRBJ2-5,.,TRBV2,TGTGCCAGCAGTGACCGGGACACCCAAGAGACCCAGTACTTC,CASSDRDTQETQYF
few,TRBJ2-3,TRBD1,TRBV6-4,TGTGCCACCTCCCGGGGACAGGGGCCTGATACGCAGTATTTT,CATSRGQGPDTQYF
few,TRBJ2-1,.,TRBV9,TGTGCCAGCAGCCCCCGCCAGCGGACCTACAATGAGCAGTTCTTC,CASSPRQRTYNEQFF
.,TRBJ1-5,TRBD1,TRBV5-1,TGCGCCAGCAGCTTGCAGGGGGACCAGCCCCAGCATTTT,CASSLQGDQPQHF
few,TRBJ2-7,TRBD2,TRBV27,TGTGCCAGCAGTTTATTTGGGGGGAGGGCCTGGTACTTC,CASSLFGGRAWYF
few,TRBJ2-5,TRBD1,TRBV28,TGTGCCAGCAGCCCACAGGCCGGGACCGGGACAGACCAAGAGACCCAGTACTTC,CASSPQAGTGTDQETQYF
.,TRBJ2-7,.,TRBV5-1,TGCGCCAGCAGCTTGGCCGGGGAGCGCTACGAGCAGTACTTC,CASSLAGERYEQYF
.,TRBJ1-5,TRBD1,TRBV2,TGTGCCAGCAGGGGACAGGGGGGTCAGCCCCAGCATTTT,CASRGQGGQPQHF
.,TRBJ2-7,.,TRBV7-2,TGTGCCAGCAGCCTGGACTTTGGCGGGACTGCAGAGCAGTACTTC,CASSLDFGGTAEQYF
.,TRBJ2-5,.,TRBV28,TGTGCCAGCAGTTCCCGGCCGGGAGAGGTACAAGAGACCCAGTACTTC,CASSSRPGEVQETQYF
.,TRBJ2-5,.,TRBV19,TGTGCCAGTAGTTCGTACGGAGGGGAGACCCAGTACTTC,CASSSYGGETQYF
.,TRBJ1-5,.,TRBV18,TGTGCCAGCTCACCATGGGCCGCCAAGTCAAGGGGTCAACATTTT,CASSPWAAKSRGQHF
few,TRBJ1-2,TRBD1,TRBV7-3,TGTGCCAGCAGCGCAGGACAGGTCGCCTATGGCTACACCTTC,CASSAGQVAYGYTF
.,TRBJ1-4,.,TRBV19,TGTGCCAGTAGTATAGATCCGGATGAAAAACTGTTTTTT,CASSIDPDEKLFF
.,TRBJ2-3,TRBD2,TRBV10-2,TGCGCCAGCAGCGGACTAGCCAGCACAGATACGCAGTATTTT,CASSGLASTDTQYF
.,TRBJ2-6,.,TRBV5-6,TGTGCCAGCAGCTTGGCCTTCAGGGACTCTGGGGCCAACGTCCTGACTTTC,CASSLAFRDSGANVLTF
few,TRBJ1-2,.,TRBV4-1,TGCGCCAGCAGCCAAGCGCTCGACAGGAATACTAACTATGGCTACACCTTC,CASSQALDRNTNYGYTF
few,TRBJ2-7,.,TRBV7-2,TGTGCCAGCAGCTTAGTCAGAACAGGGCTTAGGCACTACTTC,CASSLVRTGLRHYF
.,TRBJ1-1,.,TRBV5-1,TGCGCCAGCAGCCCAACAGCAGGGGTGAACACTGAAGCTTTCTTT,CASSPTAGVNTEAFF
.,TRBJ2-1,.,TRBV30,TGTGCCCGGGGGGCTAGCGGAGAGGGGGAGCAGTTCTTC,CARGASGEGEQFF
.,TRBJ2-3,TRBD1,TRBV30,TGTGCCTGGTCCCCGGGACAGGGATATGGAGATACGCAGTATTTT,CAWSPGQGYGDTQYF
.,TRBJ2-7,.,TRBV18,TGTGCCAGCTCACCAAAACAGGGCTACGAGCAGTACTTC,CASSPKQGYEQYF
.,TRBJ2-7,.,TRBV28,TGTGCCAGCATAGCCCCAAATTCCTACGAGCAGTACTTC,CASIAPNSYEQYF
few,TRBJ2-5,.,TRBV28,TGTGCCAGCAGTTTATCTAACCCAGGGGTTAGGACCCAGTACTTC,CASSLSNPGVRTQYF
few,TRBJ2-5,.,TRBV4-1,TGCGCCAGCAGCCAACAGGGTCGGGAGACCCAGTACTTC,CASSQQGRETQYF
.,TRBJ2-1,.,TRBV19,TGTGCCAGTGAGGATTATACTTCCGATGAGCAGTTCTTC,CASEDYTSDEQFF
.,TRBJ2-1,.,TRBV2,TGTGCCAGCAGTGAAATTGCGGGCGATGAGCAGTTCTTC,CASSEIAGDEQFF
few,TRBJ2-7,TRBD2,TRBV6-5,TGTGCCAGCAGCCTAGCGGGAGGCGGCGAGCAGTACTTC,CASSLAGGGEQYF
few,TRBJ1-2,TRBD1,TRBV6-5,TGTGCCAGTTCGACAGGGAGGCTCTATGGCTACACCTTC,CASSTGRLYGYTF
few,TRBJ2-3,.,TRBV29-1,TGCAGCGTTGTCGGTTTGGCGCGAGGCGCCACAGATACGCAGTATTTT,CSVVGLARGATDTQYF
.,TRBJ1-2,TRBD1,TRBV18,TGTGCCAGCTCACCGGGGGGACAGGGAGGCGGCTACACCTTC,CASSPGGQGGGYTF
.,TRBJ2-1,TRBD1,TRBV18,TGTGCCAGCTCACCAGCCGGGACAGCGAACAATGAGCAGTTCTTC,CASSPAGTANNEQFF
.,TRBJ2-7,.,TRBV28,TGTGCCAGCAGTTTATGGTCAGGGGCCCACGAGCAGTACTTC,CASSLWSGAHEQYF
.,TRBJ1-5,.,TRBV28,TGTGCCAGCAGTTTTGGAGGGGAGAATCAGCCCCAGCATTTT,CASSFGGENQPQHF
few,TRBJ2-1,.,TRBV28,TGTGCCAGCAGTCCGAAACAACTTCAGGGGCCCCTCATCAATGAGCAGTTCTTC,CASSPKQLQGPLINEQFF
.,TRBJ2-7,TRBD2,TRBV7-2,TGTGCCAGTAGACCCGGGACTAGTAGCCACGAGCAGTACTTC,CASRPGTSSHEQYF
few,TRBJ2-7,TRBD2,TRBV14,TGTGCCAGCAGCCAGTCTAGCGGGAGTTACGAGCAGTACTTC,CASSQSSGSYEQYF
few,TRBJ2-6,TRBD1,TRBV5-1,TGCGCCAGCAGCCCAGGAACCGAGGGGGCGCTTACCGGGGCCAACGTCCTGACTTTC,CASSPGTEGALTGANVLTF
few,TRBJ1-5,.,TRBV2,TGTGCCAGCAGACAGAATCAGCCCCAGCATTTT,CASRQNQPQHF
.,TRBJ1-5,.,TRBV10-3,TGTGCCATCAGTGTTGAGGTCAATAGCAATCAGCCCCAGCATTTT,CAISVEVNSNQPQHF
few,TRBJ2-7,TRBD1,TRBV19,TGTGCCAGTAGTCCGGGGACAGCCTACGAGCAGTACTTC,CASSPGTAYEQYF
.,TRBJ1-1,.,TRBV18,TGTGCCAGCACCCCGCGGGCCGGTATGAACACTGAAGCTTTCTTT,CASTPRAGMNTEAFF
.,TRBJ1-3,.,TRBV18,TGTGCCAGCTCACCCCCGGGGGACCGACGAAACACCATATATTTT,CASSPPGDRRNTIYF
.,TRBJ2-3,.,TRBV7-9,TGTGCCAGCAGCTTAGAGGGGTCAGATACGCAGTATTTT,CASSLEGSDTQYF
.,TRBJ2-2,.,TRBV25-1,TGTGCCAGCAGTACAGGATACTTGACCGGGGAGCTGTTTTTT,CASSTGYLTGELFF
.,TRBJ1-5,TRBD1,TRBV7-9,TGTGCCAGCAGCTTGGGGGACAGTTTCAATCAGCCCCAGCATTTT,CASSLGDSFNQPQHF
few,TRBJ1-2,.,TRBV4-1,TGCGCCAGCAGCCAACCAATACAGGGCTACTATGGCTACACCTTC,CASSQPIQGYYGYTF
many,TRBJ1-5,TRBD1,TRBV7-9,TGTGCCAGCAGCTTAGACCCGGGACAGGGAGATCAGCCCCAGCATTTT,CASSLDPGQGDQPQHF
.,TRBJ2-7,TRBD1,TRBV2,TGTGCCAGCATCGAGCCGGGTGGGGACAGGGGCGGCTCCTACGAGCAGTACTTC,CASIEPGGDRGGSYEQYF
.,TRBJ2-7,TRBD1,TRBV6-1,TGTGCCAGCAGTGAATGGGACAGGGCGGCCGAGCAGTACTTC,CASSEWDRAAEQYF